The 14 T cell receptor beta chains in this list originate from one sample, sequenced in a study of PD-L1 blockade in urothelial cancer. Time point denoted: pretreatment peripheral blood. Method: immunoSEQ multiplex PCR; TCRdb's copy keeps in-frame clones and lacks some. The sample lists around 79,000 clones; around four fifths were seen once. The input for sequencing was PBMCs, taken around atezolizumab (anti-PD-L1) treatment. The source is a middle-aged man with urothelial cancer.

The chain carries TRBV7-8 and TRBJ2-7, with D uncertain. Between the trimmed V and J ends, which lost 3 bases and 5 bases, there was a span of 8 bases. Germline CDR1 reads SGHVS; CDR2 reads FQNEAQ. There are 12 residues in the CDR3. CDR3 sequence: CASSFGQNEQYF. The CDR3 DNA is TGTGCCAGCAGCTTTGGGCAAAACGAGCAGTACTTC.

CDR3 bases: TGTGCCAGCAGTTTACCTGCGCGGGATCGCACGCAGTATTTT. Amino acids: CASSLPARDRTQYF. The genes are TRBV28 and TRBJ2-3; a weak D match, TRBD2 (6 bases). Germline CDR1 and CDR2: MDHEN and SYDVKM. The CDR3 loop spans 14 amino acids. Trimming removed 2 bases from V and 9 bases from J, with 15 bases in between.

The V gene is TRBV19, the J gene TRBJ2-2; 9 bases match TRBD2. This CDR3 region has 15 residues. V trimming: 7 bases; J trimming: 6 bases; junction bases outside the gene matches: 9. CDR1 is LNHDA, CDR2 SQIVND, per germline (reference sequence). CDR3 DNA: TGTGCCAGTAAACCGGGACTAGCTATCTCCGGGGAGCTGTTTTTT. Amino acids: CASKPGLAISGELFF.

This chain connects TRBV5-1 to TRBJ2-1, with 11 positions matching TRBD1. This CDR3 comprises 17 residues. Germline V lookup: CDR1 SGHRS, CDR2 YFSETQ. The V segment lost 5 bases and the J segment 12 bases; nucleotides outside the gene matches: 19. The CDR3 DNA sequence: TGCGCCAGCAGTCTGGAGGGGACAGGGGGGACCCACTTAGGGCAGTTCTTC. It translates to CASSLEGTGGTHLGQFF.

V and J are TRBV11-2 and TRBJ2-1; no firm D call. The ends were cut back, 1 base at V and 6 bases at J, with 10 bases in the middle. CDR3 length: 14 amino acids. Germline-derived CDR1 and CDR2 are SGHAT and FQNNGV. The CDR3 DNA reads as TGTGCCAGCAGCTTAGCGGGTACCAGCAATGAGCAGTTCTTC. Residues: CASSLAGTSNEQFF. The variable domain in full, with the rest retrieved from reference TRBV11-2 and TRBJ2-1, is EAGVAQSPRYKIIEKRQSVAFWCNPISGHATLYWYQQILGQGPKLLIQFQNNGVVDDSQLPKDRFSAERLKGVDSTLKIQPAKLEDSAVYLCASSLAGTSNEQFFGPGTRLTVL.

This clone showed up just once. The chain uses TRBV7-9 and TRBJ2-7, with TRBD2 identical over 7 bases. J was trimmed by 3 bases and V by 1 base; bases with no gene match: 3. CDR1 is SEHNR and CDR2 is FQNEAQ in the germline V gene (reference sequence). The CDR3 is made up of 14 amino acids. CDR3 bases: TGTGCCAGCAGCTTAGTCAGCGGGGACTACGAGCAGTACTTC. Its protein product is CASSLVSGDYEQYF.

The V call is TRBV15, the J call TRBJ1-2; tentative D call: TRBD1 (6 bases). The CDR3 has 15 amino acids. Trimming cost V 4 bases and J 3 bases, with 15 bases left between them. CDR1 is LNHNV and CDR2 is YYDKDF in the germline V gene (reference sequence). CDR3 sequence reads: CATSTGEGGDYGYTF. DNA of the CDR3: TGTGCCACCAGCACCGGGGAGGGGGGAGACTATGGCTACACCTTC.

V gene TRBV29-1 combines with J gene TRBJ2-1; 7 bases are a match to TRBD1. The junction had 7 bases not matched to a gene; V was cut back by 5 bases and J by 3 bases. The CDR3 consists of 14 residues. Germline CDR1 is SQVTM and CDR2 is ANQGSEA. CDR3 DNA sequence: TGCAGCGTTAAACAAGGGACAGTCTACAATGAGCAGTTCTTC. Encoded protein: CSVKQGTVYNEQFF.

CDR3 in amino acids: CASSAYRENEQFF. In nucleotides, the CDR3 is TGTGCCAGCAGCGCGTACAGGGAAAATGAGCAGTTCTTC. The gene calls are TRBV7-9 and TRBJ2-1; D possibly corresponds to TRBD1 (6 bases). CDR3 size: 13 residues. V lost 5 bases and J 7 bases, leaving 12 bases between the germline ends. Germline V lookup: CDR1 SEHNR, CDR2 FQNEAQ (reference sequence).

Only a few counts were recorded for this clone. This sequence joins TRBV28 and TRBJ1-1; D ambiguous. Trimming shortened V by 6 bases and J by 7 bases, and 15 bases separated the two germline ends. CDR1 and CDR2 from the germline V gene are MDHEN and SYDVKM. CDR3 size: 13 residues. CDR3 sequence: CASSPTDLLEAFF. The DNA of the CDR3 is TGTGCCAGCAGCCCCACAGATCTCCTTGAAGCTTTCTTT.

The V gene is TRBV7-2, the J gene TRBJ2-5, with D maybe TRBD2 (5 bases). Per the germline V gene, CDR1 is SGHTA and CDR2 is FQGNSA. The CDR3 has 13 amino acids. V was pared by 5 bases and J by 6 bases, with 13 bases between. For the CDR3, the DNA is TGTGCCAGCAGCCGGGAAGCCGGTAAGACCCAGTACTTC. The encoded protein is CASSREAGKTQYF.

J is TRBJ1-1 and V is TRBV5-1; a possible D gene is TRBD1 (5 bases). Germline V gene sequence: CDR1 SGHRS, CDR2 YFSETQ. This CDR3 has 12 residues. Trimming took off 4 bases at V and 8 bases at J, with 12 bases between the two ends. The CDR3 DNA reads TGCGCCAGCAGCCCGGAGGGGAAAGAAGCTTTCTTT. Its protein product is CASSPEGKEAFF.

The chain links TRBV7-9 to TRBJ2-1; D is undetermined. Germline lookup yields CDR1 SEHNR and CDR2 FQNEAQ (reference sequence). Trimming pared 6 bases from V and 6 bases from J, leaving 12 bases between. The CDR3 is 13 amino acids. The chain's CDR3 is CASRFVGSNEQFF. The DNA for the CDR3 is TGTGCCAGCAGATTCGTGGGCTCCAATGAGCAGTTCTTC.

The chain employs TRBV19 and TRBJ1-4, with D possibly matching TRBD1 (5 bases). The CDR3 covers 14 residues. With 5 bases removed from V and 8 bases from J, the gap between germline ends came to 15 bases. Per germline, CDR1 LNHDA and CDR2 SQIVND (reference sequence). In nucleotides, the CDR3 is TGTGCCAGTAGTCCGAGGACAACTCGGGAAAAACTGTTTTTT. Residues: CASSPRTTREKLFF. The entire variable domain, with the rest obtained from reference TRBV19 and TRBJ1-4, is as follows: DGGITQSPKYLFRKEGQNVTLSCEQNLNHDAMYWYRQDPGQGLRLIYYSQIVNDFQKGDIAEGYSVSREKKESFPLTVTSAQKNPTAFYLCASSPRTTREKLFFGSGTQLSVL.